These 8 T cell receptor beta chains share one sample of origin, sequenced in a study of OX40 agonist ivuxolimab in advanced cancers. The repertoire was sequenced with immunoSEQ multiplex PCR; TCRdb's copy has only in-frame clones and lacks some. The sample shows roughly 67,000 clones, roughly 80% of them seen only once. Specimen: CD4+ or CD8+ T cells sorted from blood, collected in a trial of the OX40 agonist ivuxolimab. Receptor source: an adult with an advanced solid tumor such as melanoma, head and neck, liver or kidney cancer.

This clone was seen only once. The chain is built from TRBV28 and TRBJ2-3, with 9 bases matching TRBD2. The ends lost 5 bases at V and 5 bases at J; junction bases unmatched: 11. CDR3 length equals 16 residues. CDR1 and CDR2 (germline): MDHEN, SYDVKM. The CDR3 nucleotides read TGTGCCAGCAGTCCCCTTGGCGGGGGGGCCAAAGATACGCAGTATTTT. Translation: CASSPLGGGAKDTQYF.

This clone turned up a few times. Additional DNA sequences in this sample encode the identical CDR3. The J gene is TRBJ1-3, the V gene TRBV9; no definite D call. The V end was cut by 0 bases, the J end by 0 bases, with 7 bases between. Germline V lookup: CDR1 SGDLS, CDR2 YYNGEE. This CDR3 contains 15 residues. CDR3 bases: TGTGCCAGCAGCGTAGTGGGGAGCTCTGGAAACACCATATATTTT. Amino acids: CASSVVGSSGNTIYF.

The chain employs TRBV7-2 and TRBJ2-1, with unresolved D. The CDR3 length is 14 residues. CDR1 and CDR2 from the germline V gene are SGHTA and FQGNSA. V was trimmed by 1 base and J by 3 bases, leaving 7 bases between them. The DNA for the CDR3 is TGTGCCAGCAGCTTAGGGACCCACTACAATGAGCAGTTCTTC. Translation: CASSLGTHYNEQFF.

The chain uses TRBV19 and TRBJ2-4, with a possible D match to TRBD2 (5 bases). V dropped 4 bases and J dropped 3 bases, with 10 bases sitting between them. Germline values: CDR1 LNHDA, CDR2 SQIVND (reference sequence). This CDR3 has 14 amino acids. This CDR3 is CASSTRDIKNIQYF. CDR3 coding DNA: TGTGCCAGTAGTACCCGGGATATCAAAAACATTCAGTACTTC.

This chain uses TRBV29-1 with TRBJ2-5, with 7 bases fitting TRBD1. Germline V gene sequence: CDR1 SQVTM, CDR2 ANQGSEA. Germline trimming cut 6 bases from V and 1 base from J; bases unmatched to any gene: 8. The CDR3 has 14 residues. The CDR3 DNA follows: TGCAGCGTGGGAGACAGGGTGTCCCAAGAGACCCAGTACTTC. It yields the protein CSVGDRVSQETQYF.

The chain uses TRBV10-3 and TRBJ1-5; possible D gene TRBD1, 5 bases. V was cut by 2 bases and J by 2 bases, with 13 bases left in between. Germline-derived CDR1 and CDR2 are ENHRY and SYGVKD. This CDR3 is 16 amino acids long. The CDR3 nucleotides are TGTGCCATCAGTGAGGGGGGGGTGATATGCAATCAGCCCCAGCATTTT. The encoded protein is CAISEGGVICNQPQHF.

The J gene is TRBJ2-5, the V gene TRBV6-4; D not resolved. The CDR3 consists of 16 residues. V dropped 8 bases and J dropped 7 bases, with 26 bases sitting between them. CDR1 and CDR2 from the germline V gene are MRHNA and SNTAGT. The CDR3 here is CASAPRLRICIRTQYF. CDR3 sequence (DNA): TGTGCCAGCGCGCCTAGGTTGAGGATATGCATTAGGACCCAGTACTTC.

The chain employs TRBV7-2 and TRBJ2-2, with a tentative D call TRBD2 (6 bases). The CDR3 runs to 14 residues. V shed 7 bases and J shed 4 bases, with 13 bases lying between them. In germline, CDR1 is SGHTA, CDR2 FQGNSA. The CDR3 loop reads CASNYPGGTGELFF. DNA of the CDR3: TGTGCCAGCAACTATCCCGGGGGCACCGGGGAGCTGTTTTTT.